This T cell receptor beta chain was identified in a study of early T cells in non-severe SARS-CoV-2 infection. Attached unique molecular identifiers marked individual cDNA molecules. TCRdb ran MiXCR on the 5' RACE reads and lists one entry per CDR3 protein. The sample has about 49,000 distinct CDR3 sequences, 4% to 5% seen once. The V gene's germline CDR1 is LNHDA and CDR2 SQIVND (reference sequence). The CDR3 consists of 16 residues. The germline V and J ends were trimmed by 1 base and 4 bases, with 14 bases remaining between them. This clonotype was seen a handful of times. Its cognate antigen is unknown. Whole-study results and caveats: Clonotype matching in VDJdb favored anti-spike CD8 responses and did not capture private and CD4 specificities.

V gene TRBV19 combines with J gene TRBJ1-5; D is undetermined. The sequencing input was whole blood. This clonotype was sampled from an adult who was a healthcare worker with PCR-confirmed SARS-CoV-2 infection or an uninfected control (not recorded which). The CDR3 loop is CASSIGGSTTNQPQHF. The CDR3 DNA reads TGTGCCAGTAGTATAGGAGGCTCTACCACAAATCAGCCCCAGCATTTT.